The clone carrying this T cell receptor beta chain appeared a few times. Its target is not known. The CDR3 covers 13 residues. CDR1 LGHDT and CDR2 YNNKEL come from the germline V gene (reference sequence). Trimming stripped 4 bases from V and 6 bases from J, with 11 bases between. Template material for amplifying TCR beta CDR3 regions consisted of RNA transcripts. HTBI primers drove first-round RT-PCR of the TCR CDR3. Each CDR3 protein gets one entry after TCRdb re-called the multiplex PCR reads with MiXCR. The table records 300,000 to 450,000 distinct CDR3 sequences, approximately 18% of them present only once. These data belong to a study of T cells in Graves' hyperthyroidism and ophthalmopathy. Study-wide results and caveats: Blood also carried most thyroid clonotypes expanded above 0.001.

Specimen: blood. V gene TRBV3-1 combines with J gene TRBJ2-3, with no clear D. The clonotype originates from a woman younger than 45 with Graves' hyperthyroidism that later progressed to Graves' ophthalmopathy. CDR3 bases: TGTGCCAGCAGCCTCAGTGAAATCGATACGCAGTATTTT. Translated: CASSLSEIDTQYF.